The rows below give T cell receptor beta chains drawn from one sample of a study of blood T cell repertoires in COVID-19. Clones were read by immunoSEQ multiplex PCR, and TCRdb kept only the in-frame ones, dropping some. The sample gives some 170,000 clones, 65% to 90% of which show up once; approximately 16% is in the top ten. Material: PBMCs or T cells enriched from blood (not recorded which). The source of these receptors is a man aged 45-65 years who had recovered from COVID-19. Both conserved end residues are part of each CDR3. The order of the fields is clone size, D gene, J gene, V gene, CDR3 length, CDR3 DNA, CDR3 protein. The D gene is left open where the match is weak. Not every row has a clone size; where given, it reads once, few, many or a size class.

NA,NA,TRBJ1-5,TRBV19,16,TGTGCCAGCGGGGGGGACACCAAACACGGCAATCAGCCCCAGCATTTT,CASGGDTKHGNQPQHF
once,TRBD2,TRBJ2-4,TRBV24-1,19,TGTGCCACCAGTGACCACCCTCTTGGCGGGGGGGCCCGGCTCACCATTCAGTACTTC,CATSDHPLGGGARLTIQYF
NA,TRBD2,TRBJ2-5,TRBV4-1,16,TGCGCCAGCAGCCAATATGGGGGACGGGGGGTCGAGACCCAGTACTTC,CASSQYGGRGVETQYF
once,NA,TRBJ1-5,TRBV6-1,15,TGTGCCAGCAGTGAAGTTGGAGGTTTCAATCAGCCCCAGCATTTT,CASSEVGGFNQPQHF
few,NA,TRBJ2-5,TRBV7-8,14,TGTGCCAGCAGCCCCCCGGTTTATACGGAGACCCAGTACTTC,CASSPPVYTETQYF
once,NA,TRBJ2-7,TRBV11-3,12,TGTGCCAGCAGCTTAGTCCAGGGTCAGCAGTACTTC,CASSLVQGQQYF
few,TRBD1,TRBJ1-4,TRBV19,14,TGTGCCAGTAGTATTTGGGGACAGGGTGAAAAACTGTTTTTT,CASSIWGQGEKLFF
NA,TRBD1,TRBJ1-2,TRBV7-8,14,TGTGCCAGCAGCTTCCAACAGGGGACCTATGGCTACACCTTC,CASSFQQGTYGYTF
once,NA,TRBJ1-2,TRBV4-1,14,TGCGCCAGCAGCCAACCAGCGAATAGCTATGGCTACACCTTC,CASSQPANSYGYTF
NA,TRBD2,TRBJ2-3,TRBV30,13,TGTGCCTGGAATAGCGGGGGCACAGATACGCAGTATTTT,CAWNSGGTDTQYF
NA,TRBD1,TRBJ2-5,TRBV7-9,18,TGTGCCAGCAGCTTAGGACTGCCGGGACAGGGATTCCAAGAGACCCAGTACTTC,CASSLGLPGQGFQETQYF
NA,TRBD1,TRBJ1-2,TRBV5-8,16,TGTGCCAGCAGCCCGACAGGGGGGGCCGTTAACTATGGCTACACCTTC,CASSPTGGAVNYGYTF
NA,TRBD1,TRBJ2-2,TRBV13,18,TGTGCCAGCAGCTTAGGCCCAAGGGGGCGCGAGGCAACCGGGGAGCTGTTTTTT,CASSLGPRGREATGELFF
few,TRBD1,TRBJ2-3,TRBV5-1,15,TGCGCCAGCAGCAAGGGACAGGGAGGCACAGATACGCAGTATTTT,CASSKGQGGTDTQYF
NA,NA,TRBJ1-5,TRBV19,13,TGTGCCAGTAGTAACAGGCCTAATCAGCCCCAGCATTTT,CASSNRPNQPQHF
NA,NA,TRBJ1-1,TRBV19,14,TGTGCCAGTAGTATAGCAGGGATGAACACTGAAGCTTTCTTT,CASSIAGMNTEAFF
NA,NA,TRBJ1-1,TRBV3-1/TRBV3-2,13,TGTGCCAGCAGCCAAGTAAGAGGAACTGAAGCTTTCTTT,CASSQVRGTEAFF
NA,TRBD2,TRBJ2-3,TRBV6-1,16,TGTGCCAGCAGTGAATTGACTAGCGGGGGGGCAGATACGCAGTATTTT,CASSELTSGGADTQYF
NA,TRBD1,TRBJ1-1,TRBV6-5,13,TGTGCCAGCAGTATAACAGGGGTGACTGAAGCTTTCTTT,CASSITGVTEAFF
NA,NA,TRBJ1-4,TRBV10-3,14,TGTGCCATCAGTGAGTCGGGGGAACAGGGTGTTCAGTTTTTT,CAISESGEQGVQFF
NA,TRBD2,TRBJ2-1,TRBV6-2/TRBV6-3,15,TGTGCCAGCAGTGATCTGGCGGGGGGCAGGAATGAGCAGTTCTTC,CASSDLAGGRNEQFF
few,TRBD2,TRBJ2-5,TRBV6-1,16,TGTGCCAGCAGTGAAGTAACTAGCGGGGGTAAAGAGACCCAGTACTTC,CASSEVTSGGKETQYF
NA,TRBD1,TRBJ1-4,TRBV6-2/TRBV6-3,15,TGTGCCAGCAGTCAGCAGGGGGGCACTAATGAAAAACTGTTTTTT,CASSQQGGTNEKLFF